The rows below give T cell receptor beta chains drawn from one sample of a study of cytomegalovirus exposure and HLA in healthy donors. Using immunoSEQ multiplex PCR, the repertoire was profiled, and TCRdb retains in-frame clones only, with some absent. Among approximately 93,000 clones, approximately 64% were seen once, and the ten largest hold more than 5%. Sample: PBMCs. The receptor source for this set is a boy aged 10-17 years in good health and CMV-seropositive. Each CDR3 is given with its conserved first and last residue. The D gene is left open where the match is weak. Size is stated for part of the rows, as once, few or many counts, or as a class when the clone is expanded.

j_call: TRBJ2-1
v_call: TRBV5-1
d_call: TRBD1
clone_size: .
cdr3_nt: TGCGCCAGCAGCTGGCCGGGACAGGGTAGTTCCTACAATGAGCAGTTCTTC
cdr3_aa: CASSWPGQGSSYNEQFF

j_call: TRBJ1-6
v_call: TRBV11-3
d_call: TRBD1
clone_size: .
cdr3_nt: TGTGCCAGGGGGAAGGGCAGGGGGCTTCTGGGTTCACCCCTCCACTTT
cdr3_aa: CARGKGRGLLGSPLHF

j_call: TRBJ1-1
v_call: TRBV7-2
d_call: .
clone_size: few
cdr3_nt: TGTGCCAGCAGTAAATCAGGGGCGAACACTGAAGCTTTCTTT
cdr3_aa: CASSKSGANTEAFF

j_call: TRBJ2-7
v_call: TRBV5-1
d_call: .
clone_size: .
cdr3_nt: TGCGCCAGCAGCTTGGGGGGCCCCTACGAGCAGTACTTC
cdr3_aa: CASSLGGPYEQYF

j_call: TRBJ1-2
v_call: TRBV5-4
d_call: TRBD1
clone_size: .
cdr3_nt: TGTGCCAGCACCCTTGGAGGGACAGGGGAGGGAGGCTACACCTTC
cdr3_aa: CASTLGGTGEGGYTF

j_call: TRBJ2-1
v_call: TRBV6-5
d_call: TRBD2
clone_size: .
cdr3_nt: TGTGCCAGCACCGAGGGACTAGCGAGTCGCAATGAGCAGTTCTTC
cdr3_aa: CASTEGLASRNEQFF

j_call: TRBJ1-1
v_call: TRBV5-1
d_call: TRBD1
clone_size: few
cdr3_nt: TGCGCCAGCAGCTTGTCCCAGGGGGCAATTAACACTGAAGCTTTCTTT
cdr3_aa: CASSLSQGAINTEAFF

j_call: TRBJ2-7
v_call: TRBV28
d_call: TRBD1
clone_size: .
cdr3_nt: TGTGCCAGCAGCCCGGGACAGTCCTACGAGCAGTACTTC
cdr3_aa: CASSPGQSYEQYF

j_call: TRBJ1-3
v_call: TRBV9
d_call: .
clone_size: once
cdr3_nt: TGTGCCAGCAGCCTCCAGTCCGCCGGAAACACCATATATTTT
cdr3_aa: CASSLQSAGNTIYF

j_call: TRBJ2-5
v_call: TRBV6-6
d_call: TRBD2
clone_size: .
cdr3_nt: TGTGCGGCAAGGACTAGCGGGGGGGTTGGGGAGACCCAGTACTTC
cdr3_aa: CAARTSGGVGETQYF

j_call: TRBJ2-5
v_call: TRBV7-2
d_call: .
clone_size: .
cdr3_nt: TGTGCCAGCAGCGTATTAGCGCTGGAGACCCAGTACTTC
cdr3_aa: CASSVLALETQYF

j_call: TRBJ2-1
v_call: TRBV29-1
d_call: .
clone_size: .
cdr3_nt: TGCAGCGTTGTGCGGCAGGGCAACCTTTACAATGAGCAGTTCTTC
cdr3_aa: CSVVRQGNLYNEQFF

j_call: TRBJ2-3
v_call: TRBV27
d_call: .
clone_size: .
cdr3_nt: TGTGCCAGCAGTTTGGTGGGCCCCACAGATACGCAGTATTTT
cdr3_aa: CASSLVGPTDTQYF

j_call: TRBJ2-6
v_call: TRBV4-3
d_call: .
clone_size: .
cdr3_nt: TGCGCCAGCAGCCAAGATCGAGTTGCTGGGGCCAACGTCCTGACTTTC
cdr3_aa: CASSQDRVAGANVLTF

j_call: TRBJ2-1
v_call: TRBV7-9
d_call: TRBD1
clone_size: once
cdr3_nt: TGTGCCAGCAGCTTAAGCACAGGGGTTTCCGATGAGCAGTTCTTC
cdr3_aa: CASSLSTGVSDEQFF

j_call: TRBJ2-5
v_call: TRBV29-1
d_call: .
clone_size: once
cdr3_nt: TGCAGCGCCCAGCGGGCCGCAGGGCAGGAGCAGTACTTC
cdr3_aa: CSAQRAAGQEQYF

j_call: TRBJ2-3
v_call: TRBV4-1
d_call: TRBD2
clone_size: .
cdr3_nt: TGCGCCAGCAGCCAAATTGGCCTAGCGGTAGATACGCAGTATTTT
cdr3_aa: CASSQIGLAVDTQYF

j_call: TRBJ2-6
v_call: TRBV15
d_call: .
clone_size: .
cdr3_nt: TGTGCCACCAGCAGTCCCGGACAGTCTTCTGGGGCCAACGTCCTGACTTTC
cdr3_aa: CATSSPGQSSGANVLTF

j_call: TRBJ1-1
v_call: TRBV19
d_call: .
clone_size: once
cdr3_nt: TGTGCCAGTAGTATACAACAGTACACTGAAGCTTTCTTT
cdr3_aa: CASSIQQYTEAFF

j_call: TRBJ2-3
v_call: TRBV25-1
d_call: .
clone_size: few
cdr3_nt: TGTGCCAGCAGTGTTCGGCGGGGCACAGATACGCAGTATTTT
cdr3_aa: CASSVRRGTDTQYF

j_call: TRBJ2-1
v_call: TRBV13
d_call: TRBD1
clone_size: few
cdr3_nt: TGTGCCAGCAGCATGCCCCAGGGGGCTGGGGGCAATGAGCAGTTCTTC
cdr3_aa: CASSMPQGAGGNEQFF

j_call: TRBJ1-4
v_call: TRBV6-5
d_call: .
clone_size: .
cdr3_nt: TGTGCCAGCAGTTACTCGGGAGGGCGGGGTAATGAAAAACTGTTTTTT
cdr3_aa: CASSYSGGRGNEKLFF

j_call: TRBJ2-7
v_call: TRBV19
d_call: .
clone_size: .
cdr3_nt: TGTGCCAGTAGTGCACCTGGTGCGGGCTACGAGCAGTACTTC
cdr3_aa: CASSAPGAGYEQYF